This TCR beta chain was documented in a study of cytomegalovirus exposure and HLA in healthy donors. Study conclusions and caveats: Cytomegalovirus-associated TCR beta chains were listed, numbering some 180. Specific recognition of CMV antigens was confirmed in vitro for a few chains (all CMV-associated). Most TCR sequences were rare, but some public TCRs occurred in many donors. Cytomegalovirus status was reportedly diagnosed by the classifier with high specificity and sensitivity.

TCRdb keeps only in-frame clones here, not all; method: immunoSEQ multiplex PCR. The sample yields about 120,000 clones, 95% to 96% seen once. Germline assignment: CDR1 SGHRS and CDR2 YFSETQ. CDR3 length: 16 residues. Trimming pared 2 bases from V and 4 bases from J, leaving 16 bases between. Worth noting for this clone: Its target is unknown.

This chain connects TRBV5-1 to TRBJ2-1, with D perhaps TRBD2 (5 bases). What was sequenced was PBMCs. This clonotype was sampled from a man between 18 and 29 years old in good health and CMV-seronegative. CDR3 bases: TGCGCCAGCAGCTTCGTGGGAGTGTCTCTATACAATGAGCAGTTCTTC. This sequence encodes CASSFVGVSLYNEQFF.